The next 10 T cell receptor beta chains were all read from a single sample in a study of identical twins. TCRdb re-called the 5' RACE reads through MiXCR, storing one row per CDR3 protein. The repertoire includes 500,000 to 600,000 distinct CDR3 sequences, roughly a fifth of them detected once, and about 0.99% sits in the top ten. These data are also associated with another study on T cells expressing NK-cell markers.

Sequencing was performed on CD4+ T cells sorted from blood. The receptors were gathered from a woman aged 18 to 35 in good health.

In this sample, this clonotype turned up many times. The CDR3 reads CSASAQDNEQFF. The DNA for the CDR3 is TGCAGTGCTAGCGCCCAGGACAATGAGCAGTTCTTC. V is TRBV20-1 and J is TRBJ2-1, with D hard to call. The germline V gene encodes CDR1 DFQATT and CDR2 SNEGSKA (reference sequence). The CDR3 loop spans 12 amino acids. The V gene lost 3 bases and the J gene lost 5 bases, with 8 bases spanning the gap.

The table lists this clonotype with a few counts. The chain uses TRBV9 and TRBJ2-1, with 12 bases matching TRBD2. The CDR3 is made up of 15 amino acids. CDR1 SGDLS and CDR2 YYNGEE come from the germline V gene. V lost 5 bases, J lost 8 bases, and 8 bases stayed unmatched. Here the CDR3 reads CASSALAGGLYEQFF. The CDR3, as DNA: TGTGCCAGCAGTGCACTAGCGGGAGGATTATATGAGCAGTTCTTC.

This clonotype was recorded a few times. J is TRBJ2-2 and V is TRBV20-1, with TRBD1 as a possible D gene (6 bases). Germline V gene sequence: CDR1 DFQATT, CDR2 SNEGSKA (reference sequence). V was cut by 1 base and J by 2 bases, with 14 bases left in between. The CDR3 extends over 16 amino acids. The CDR3 DNA sequence: TGCAGTGCTAGAGCCCCCGGGACACTTAACACCGGGGAGCTGTTTTTT. It is translated as CSARAPGTLNTGELFF.

As DNA, the CDR3 is TGTGCCAGCAGCTTAGGGGTACGATTCGGGACAGGAGATGGCTACACCTTC. It translates to CASSLGVRFGTGDGYTF. The chain links TRBV7-9 to TRBJ1-2; 8 bases match TRBD1. This CDR3 has 17 residues. The junction had 13 bases not matched to a gene; V was cut back by 1 base and J by 6 bases. Germline V gene sequence: CDR1 SEHNR, CDR2 FQNEAQ (reference sequence). The full variable domain, completed using reference TRBV7-9 and TRBJ1-2, is DTGVSQNPRHKITKRGQNVTFRCDPISEHNRLYWYRQTLGQGPEFLTYFQNEAQLEKSRLLSDRFSAERPKGSFSTLEIQRTEQGDSAMYLCASSLGVRFGTGDGYTFGSGTRLTVV.

The CDR3 coding sequence is TGTGCCAGCCGCAAGAGCGGGACAAGGAATGAGCAGTTCTTC. Its protein product is CASRKSGTRNEQFF. The rearrangement joins TRBV11-2 to TRBJ2-1; a weak D match, TRBD2 (7 bases). V lost 8 bases to trimming and J lost 7 bases, with 18 bases between them. Germline V lookup: CDR1 SGHAT, CDR2 FQNNGV. This CDR3 spans 14 amino acids.

J is TRBJ2-1 and V is TRBV3-1; the D is unclear. CDR3 length: 14 amino acids. Trimming pared 7 bases from V and 1 base from J, leaving 11 bases between. Germline CDR1 is LGHDT and CDR2 is YNNKEL (reference sequence). CDR3 residues: CASTTHPSYNEQFF. The CDR3 DNA reads as TGTGCCAGCACCACACATCCTTCCTACAATGAGCAGTTCTTC.

This clonotype has just a few counts. V and J are TRBV20-1 and TRBJ2-2; D call uncertain. Trimming took off 1 base at V and 7 bases at J, with 10 bases between the two ends. The CDR3 has 13 residues. CDR1 DFQATT and CDR2 SNEGSKA come from the germline V gene (reference sequence). CDR3 amino acids: CSARAPNRGELFF. The CDR3 DNA follows: TGCAGTGCTAGAGCCCCTAATCGCGGGGAGCTGTTTTTT.

V gene TRBV10-3 combines with J gene TRBJ2-7; D tentatively fits TRBD1 or TRBD2 (5 bases each). CDR3 length: 15 residues. V was clipped by 6 bases and J by 0 bases, with 15 bases between them. The germline gives CDR1 ENHRY, CDR2 SYGVKD. CDR3: CAIREGDASSYEQYF. DNA of the CDR3: TGTGCCATCAGAGAAGGGGACGCCAGCTCCTACGAGCAGTACTTC.

The chain is built from TRBV12-3 or TRBV12-4 and TRBJ2-2; TRBD2 might be the D (6 bases). V was trimmed by 6 bases and J by 1 base, leaving 12 bases between them. The CDR3 is 15 amino acids. Written as DNA, the CDR3 is TGTGCCAGCAGACCCGGGACTGAGAACACCGGGGAGCTGTTTTTT. Protein product: CASRPGTENTGELFF.

This clonotype has ten or more counts. The chain couples TRBV20-1 to TRBJ1-4; D not certain. V was cut by 1 base and J by 0 bases, with 12 bases left in between. The germline V gene encodes CDR1 DFQATT and CDR2 SNEGSKA (reference sequence). The length of the CDR3 is 16 residues. The CDR3 is CSARGLTGTTNEKLFF. The CDR3 region has the DNA TGCAGTGCTAGAGGACTTACCGGGACAACTAATGAAAAACTGTTTTTT.